This T cell receptor beta chain comes out of a study of T cell changes during pregnancy in multiple sclerosis. Data came from immunoSEQ multiplex PCR; TCRdb stores just in-frame clones and leaves some out. The repertoire holds around 40,000 clones, approximately 94% seen once, with roughly 0.6% in the top ten. V shed 1 base and J shed 4 bases, with 16 bases lying between them. In germline, CDR1 is KGHSH, CDR2 LQKENI. This CDR3 contains 17 residues. This clonotype was obtained from a female donor with multiple sclerosis, enrolled in a pregnancy study. The chain carries TRBV18 and TRBJ1-4, with D perhaps matching TRBD1 (6 bases). This sample comprised CD4+ T cells from peripheral blood mononuclear cells, obtained in the third trimester of pregnancy. The CDR3 region has the DNA TGTGCCAGCTCACCACGCACTATTGGACAGAATAATGAAAAACTGTTTTTT. This codes for CASSPRTIGQNNEKLFF.